A selection of T cell receptor beta chains follows, all from one sample in a study of T cell responses to AZD1222 COVID-19 vaccine. Data came from immunoSEQ multiplex PCR; TCRdb stores just in-frame clones and leaves some out. The sample lists 100,000 or so clones; around nine tenths were seen once. This sample comprised peripheral blood, obtained on day 0 of AZD1222 vaccination. These receptors originate from an adult in good health. Each CDR3 is given with its conserved first and last residue. D genes are given only for firm matches. Size is stated for part of the rows, as once, few or many counts, or as a class when the clone is expanded.

clone_size: NA; j_call: TRBJ2-7; cdr3_length: 13; v_call: TRBV18; d_call: NA; cdr3_aa: CASSKPGGDEQYF; cdr3_nt: TGTGCCAGCTCAAAACCAGGGGGGGACGAGCAGTACTTC
clone_size: NA; j_call: TRBJ2-1; cdr3_length: 19; v_call: TRBV27; d_call: TRBD2; cdr3_aa: CASSLFSSGHVRDYNEQFF; cdr3_nt: TGTGCCAGCAGTTTATTTTCTAGCGGGCATGTAAGGGATTACAATGAGCAGTTCTTC
clone_size: NA; j_call: TRBJ2-1; cdr3_length: 15; v_call: TRBV6-2/TRBV6-3; d_call: TRBD1; cdr3_aa: CASSNRDRVYNEQFF; cdr3_nt: TGTGCCAGCAGTAACCGGGACAGGGTCTACAATGAGCAGTTCTTC
clone_size: few; j_call: TRBJ1-1; cdr3_length: 14; v_call: TRBV2; d_call: TRBD1; cdr3_aa: CASSSGQGKTEAFF; cdr3_nt: TGTGCCAGCAGTTCCGGACAGGGGAAAACTGAAGCTTTCTTT
clone_size: NA; j_call: TRBJ1-6; cdr3_length: 15; v_call: TRBV18; d_call: NA; cdr3_aa: CASSPPRTENSPLHF; cdr3_nt: TGTGCCAGCTCACCACCCCGGACAGAGAATTCACCCCTCCACTTT
clone_size: once; j_call: TRBJ1-5; cdr3_length: 13; v_call: TRBV7-9; d_call: NA; cdr3_aa: CASSLGGVRPQHF; cdr3_nt: TGTGCCAGCAGCTTAGGGGGGGTGCGGCCCCAGCATTTT
clone_size: NA; j_call: TRBJ2-7; cdr3_length: 14; v_call: TRBV4-2; d_call: NA; cdr3_aa: CASSQGGDRSEQYF; cdr3_nt: TGTGCCAGCAGCCAAGGGGGGGATCGGAGCGAGCAGTACTTC
clone_size: NA; j_call: TRBJ1-2; cdr3_length: 13; v_call: TRBV5-4; d_call: NA; cdr3_aa: CASSWWTDYGYTF; cdr3_nt: TGTGCCAGCAGTTGGTGGACAGACTATGGCTACACCTTC
clone_size: NA; j_call: TRBJ1-1; cdr3_length: 12; v_call: TRBV6-5; d_call: NA; cdr3_aa: CASSYAGTEAFF; cdr3_nt: TGTGCCAGCAGTTACGCGGGCACTGAAGCTTTCTTT
clone_size: once; j_call: TRBJ1-5; cdr3_length: 17; v_call: TRBV21-1; d_call: NA; cdr3_aa: CASSTQWRGCGDQPQHF; cdr3_nt: TGTGCCAGCAGCACCCAGTGGCGGGGTTGTGGAGATCAGCCCCAGCATTTT
clone_size: NA; j_call: TRBJ2-7; cdr3_length: 14; v_call: TRBV5-1; d_call: NA; cdr3_aa: CASRMSQGSYEQYF; cdr3_nt: TGCGCCAGCAGGATGAGTCAGGGTTCCTACGAGCAGTACTTC
clone_size: NA; j_call: TRBJ2-6; cdr3_length: 17; v_call: TRBV4-2; d_call: NA; cdr3_aa: CASSQEARGLRANVLTF; cdr3_nt: TGTGCCAGCAGCCAAGAGGCCCGGGGCCTCCGGGCCAACGTCCTGACTTTC
clone_size: NA; j_call: TRBJ1-1; cdr3_length: 13; v_call: TRBV19; d_call: NA; cdr3_aa: CASNQGPNTEAFF; cdr3_nt: TGTGCCAGTAACCAGGGCCCGAACACTGAAGCTTTCTTT
clone_size: NA; j_call: TRBJ2-7; cdr3_length: 15; v_call: TRBV28; d_call: NA; cdr3_aa: CASSSPAGQSYEQYF; cdr3_nt: TGTGCCAGCAGTTCCCCCGCGGGACAGTCCTACGAGCAGTACTTC
clone_size: once; j_call: TRBJ1-4; cdr3_length: 12; v_call: TRBV24-1; d_call: NA; cdr3_aa: CATSEGDEKLFF; cdr3_nt: TGTGCCACCAGTGAAGGGGATGAAAAACTGTTTTTT
clone_size: few; j_call: TRBJ1-2; cdr3_length: 11; v_call: TRBV20-1; d_call: NA; cdr3_aa: CSADLYGGYTF; cdr3_nt: TGCAGTGCTGACCTTTATGGAGGCTACACCTTC